Below, one T cell receptor beta chain is given with its context. These data are taken from a study of shared clonotypes between healthy human individuals. The CDR3 has 17 amino acids. CDR1 and CDR2 (germline): LNHDA, SQIVND (reference sequence). The V end was cut by 6 bases, the J end by 0 bases, with 19 bases between. Here immunoSEQ multiplex PCR was the method, and the copy in TCRdb shows in-frame clones only, minus some. This sample has about 2.5 million clones, with 92% found just once. The chain combines TRBV19 with TRBJ2-3; D is perhaps TRBD2 (5 bases). Sample: naive CD4+ T cells from PBMCs. Documented subset: CD45RA+ positively selected. This clonotype originated in a man between 18 and 35 years old in good health. Some clones in this sample may be carry-over from other donors' samples. CDR3 bases: TGTGCCAGTAGCCTAACCGCCTCTCGGACTAGCACAGATACGCAGTATTTT. It is translated as CASSLTASRTSTDTQYF. The whole variable domain, remainder taken from reference TRBV19 and TRBJ2-3, is DGGITQSPKYLFRKEGQNVTLSCEQNLNHDAMYWYRQDPGQGLRLIYYSQIVNDFQKGDIAEGYSVSREKKESFPLTVTSAQKNPTAFYLCASSLTASRTSTDTQYFGPGTRLTVL.